The sequence of this T cell receptor (beta chain) was determined in a study of blood T cell repertoires in COVID-19. Overall study: The United States, Italy and Spain provided the acute and convalescent COVID-19 samples.

TCRdb keeps only in-frame clones here, not all; method: immunoSEQ multiplex PCR. Among 490,000 or so clones listed, roughly nine tenths were seen once. This clone occurred a few times. The sequence came from an older woman who had recovered from COVID-19. The sequenced sample consisted of PBMCs or T cells enriched from blood (not recorded which).

The CDR3 spells CASSDHGTVGYEQYF. The CDR3 region has the DNA TGTGCCAGCAGTGACCATGGGACAGTGGGATACGAGCAGTACTTC. The chain employs TRBV2 and TRBJ2-7; TRBD1 matches 7 bases. The CDR3 spans 15 residues. Germline V lookup: CDR1 SNHLY, CDR2 FYNNEI. Losses at the gene ends were 3 bases for V and 4 bases for J; bases not matched to a gene: 9.